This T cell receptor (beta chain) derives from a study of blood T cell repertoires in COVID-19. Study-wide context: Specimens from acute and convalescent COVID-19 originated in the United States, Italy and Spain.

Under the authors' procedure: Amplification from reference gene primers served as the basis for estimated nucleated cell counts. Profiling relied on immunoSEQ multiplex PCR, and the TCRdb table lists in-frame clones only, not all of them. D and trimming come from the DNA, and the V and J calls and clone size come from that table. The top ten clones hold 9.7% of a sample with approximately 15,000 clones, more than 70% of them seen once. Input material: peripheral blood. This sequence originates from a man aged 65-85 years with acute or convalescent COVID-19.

This chain's CDR3 is CASSYSGGSTGELFF. In nucleotides, the CDR3 is TGTGCCAGCAGTTACTCGGGAGGTTCCACCGGGGAGCTGTTTTTT. This chain connects TRBV6-6 to TRBJ2-2; TRBD2 might be the D (6 bases). CDR3 length: 15 amino acids. The germline V gene has CDR1 MNHNY and CDR2 SVGAGI (reference sequence). The V end lost 0 bases, the J end lost 4 bases, and 9 bases lay between the germline ends.